The 23 T cell receptor beta chains in this list originate from one sample, sequenced in a study of cytomegalovirus exposure and HLA in healthy donors. PCR amplification relied on 60 Vbeta primers (plus 13 Jbeta primers). Assay used: immunoSEQ multiplex PCR; TCRdb lists only in-frame clones, some missing. The data hold nearly 110,000 clones, with 71% observed a single time. The source material was PBMCs. The receptors originated from a female donor in good health and CMV-seronegative.

The CDR3 spells CASSQDLPGFGRDTGELFF. The CDR3 DNA reads TGTGCCAGCAGCCAGGACCTCCCGGGGTTCGGACGAGACACCGGGGAGCTGTTTTTT. The chain has TRBV5-6 and TRBJ2-2; tentatively, D is TRBD2 (5 bases). This CDR3 spans 19 amino acids. Trimming removed 4 bases at V and 3 bases at J, with 25 bases between. Germline assignment: CDR1 SGHDT and CDR2 YYEEEE.

This clone was counted a few times. This chain connects TRBV15 to TRBJ1-5, with D uncertain. V lost 3 bases to trimming and J lost 5 bases, with 20 bases between them. This CDR3 has 17 residues. Germline values: CDR1 LNHNV, CDR2 YYDKDF (reference sequence). CDR3 in amino acids: CATSRTRAAREYQPQHF. As DNA, the CDR3 is TGTGCCACCAGCAGGACTCGGGCCGCGAGGGAATATCAGCCCCAGCATTTT.

This chain links TRBV6-5 with TRBJ2-5; 7 bases agree with TRBD1. This CDR3 is built from 15 residues. The germline CDR1 and CDR2 sequences are MNHEY and SVGAGI. Trimming at V came to 2 bases and at J to 4 bases, leaving 7 bases not matched to a gene. This CDR3 reads CASSYLGPGGETQYF. CDR3 bases: TGTGCCAGCAGTTACCTCGGCCCAGGGGGAGAGACCCAGTACTTC.

This clone was seen only a few times. The V and J genes are TRBV19 and TRBJ2-3, with 8 bases fitting TRBD2. Looked up from germline, CDR1 is LNHDA and CDR2 is SQIVND (reference sequence). The CDR3 has 16 residues. V shed 3 bases and J 0 bases; nucleotides not matched to a gene: 5. CDR3 in amino acids: CASSIQRGKSTDTQYF. CDR3 sequence (DNA): TGTGCCAGTAGTATTCAGCGGGGGAAAAGCACAGATACGCAGTATTTT.

This clone was seen once. This chain joins TRBV25-1 and TRBJ2-2, with 7 nucleotides matching TRBD2. The CDR3 sequence is 16 residues long. Trimming cost V 3 bases and J 4 bases; bases outside gene matches: 8. Germline V CDR1 and CDR2: MGHDK, SYGVNS. The CDR3 reads CASSDGAGVFTGELFF. DNA of the CDR3: TGTGCCAGCAGTGATGGGGCGGGAGTTTTCACCGGGGAGCTGTTTTTT.

Concerning this clone: The sample holds other DNA sequences that translate to the same CDR3. The V call is TRBV9, the J call TRBJ2-7; D is unclear. The CDR3 runs 14 residues. V gave up 0 bases and J gave up 0 bases, with 7 bases separating them. The germline V gene has CDR1 SGDLS and CDR2 YYNGEE. The chain's CDR3 is CASSVGGSSYEQYF. The DNA for the CDR3 is TGTGCCAGCAGCGTAGGCGGCAGCTCCTACGAGCAGTACTTC.

The table lists this clone with a few counts. This chain joins TRBV19 and TRBJ1-2; D perhaps matches TRBD1 (5 bases). This CDR3 has 14 residues. The V end lost 6 bases, the J end lost 4 bases, and 15 bases lay between the germline ends. CDR1 LNHDA and CDR2 SQIVND come from the germline V gene (reference sequence). The CDR3 region has the DNA TGTGCCAGTAGCCTCAGGGAGGGGAGCTATGGCTACACCTTC. The encoded protein is CASSLREGSYGYTF.

The rearrangement links TRBV5-1 to TRBJ2-7; 12 positions agree with TRBD2. V lost 6 bases to trimming and J lost 2 bases; unmatched junction nucleotides: 3. The CDR3 sequence is 14 residues long. CDR1 is SGHRS and CDR2 is YFSETQ in the germline V gene. The CDR3 DNA reads as TGCGCCAGCACCCGGACTAGCGGGGCCTACGAGCAGTACTTC. Its protein product is CASTRTSGAYEQYF. The whole variable domain, remainder taken from reference TRBV5-1 and TRBJ2-7, is KAGVTQTPRYLIKTRGQQVTLSCSPISGHRSVSWYQQTPGQGLQFLFEYFSETQRNKGNFPGRFSGRQFSNSRSEMNVSTLELGDSALYLCASTRTSGAYEQYFGPGTRLTVT.

The chain couples TRBV5-4 to TRBJ1-2, with 8 bases aligning to TRBD1. Germline lookup yields CDR1 SGHNT and CDR2 YYREEE (reference sequence). V was clipped by 0 bases and J by 6 bases; unmatched bases: 1. The CDR3 spans 13 residues. The CDR3 here is CASSLAGGNGYTF. CDR3 nucleotides: TGTGCCAGCAGCTTGGCAGGGGGCAATGGCTACACCTTC.

V usage is TRBV6-5 and J usage is TRBJ2-1; D gene uncertain. Germline CDR1 MNHEY, CDR2 SVGAGI. V dropped 6 bases and J dropped 0 bases, with 12 bases sitting between them. The CDR3 contains 15 residues. This CDR3 is CASSLGPSSYNEQFF. DNA of the CDR3: TGTGCCAGCAGCCTAGGTCCAAGCTCCTACAATGAGCAGTTCTTC.

On this clone itself: One end of the junction is discordant with germline, which a read error may explain. The CDR3 region has the DNA TGTGCCAGCAGCCTGGGACAGAGTTTTAATCGGCCCCAGCATTTT. Its protein is CASSLGQSFNRPQHF. The chain joins TRBV4-2 to TRBJ1-5; TRBD1 matches 7 bases. The CDR3 extends over 15 amino acids. Germline V lookup: CDR1 LGHNA, CDR2 YNFKEQ.

This chain uses TRBV11-2 with TRBJ1-1; D call uncertain. V was pared by 0 bases and J by 7 bases, with 9 bases between. Per germline, CDR1 SGHAT and CDR2 FQNNGV. The CDR3 is 13 residues long. CDR3 sequence (DNA): TGTGCCAGCAGCTTAGATCTGAGGGATGAAGCTTTCTTT. Translating gives CASSLDLRDEAFF.

This clone was counted only a few times. The chain couples TRBV6-6 to TRBJ1-5, with D possibly being TRBD1 (6 bases). V was pared by 8 bases and J by 4 bases, with 15 bases between. Germline assignment: CDR1 MNHNY and CDR2 SVGAGI (reference sequence). The CDR3 has 14 amino acids. CDR3 in amino acids: CASLLEGVNQPQHF. CDR3 DNA sequence: TGTGCCAGCCTTCTCGAGGGGGTTAATCAGCCCCAGCATTTT.

The J gene is TRBJ2-1, the V gene TRBV25-1; D may be TRBD2 (5 bases). V was shortened by 1 base and J by 0 bases, with 13 bases between the two germline ends. Germline assignment: CDR1 MGHDK and CDR2 SYGVNS. This CDR3 comprises 17 residues. CDR3 protein: CASSELERTSSYNEQFF. CDR3 DNA: TGTGCCAGCAGTGAATTGGAGCGGACCAGCTCCTACAATGAGCAGTTCTTC.

The chain links TRBV29-1 to TRBJ2-3; perhaps TRBD1 as D (5 bases). CDR1 and CDR2 (germline): SQVTM, ANQGSEA. Trimming cost V 6 bases and J 1 base, with 14 bases left between them. This CDR3 has 14 amino acids. CDR3 DNA sequence: TGCAGCGTGGGCGGTGGCAGGGGCACAGATACGCAGTATTTT. Amino acid sequence: CSVGGGRGTDTQYF.

The rearrangement links TRBV7-2 to TRBJ2-5; 12 nucleotides match TRBD2. Trimming took 3 bases from V and 8 from J; bases not matched to a gene: 10. The germline CDR1 and CDR2 sequences are SGHTA and FQGNSA. The CDR3 has 16 amino acids. The CDR3 coding sequence is TGTGCCAGCAGCTTCCGACTAGCGGGAGTTTCTGGAACCCAGTACTTC. This gives the protein CASSFRLAGVSGTQYF.

This clone was observed once. The J gene is TRBJ2-5, the V gene TRBV2; 10 nucleotides agree with TRBD1. V shed 6 bases and J 2 bases; nucleotides not matched to a gene: 6. CDR3 length: 15 residues. Germline assignment: CDR1 SNHLY and CDR2 FYNNEI. CDR3: CASSGGQGPQETQYF. In nucleotides, the CDR3 is TGTGCCAGCAGCGGGGGACAGGGGCCGCAAGAGACCCAGTACTTC.

This chain links TRBV5-4 with TRBJ2-1; 7 bases map to TRBD2. The germline gives CDR1 SGHNT, CDR2 YYREEE (reference sequence). CDR3 size: 15 residues. The V gene end was trimmed by 2 bases and the J gene end by 5 bases; junction bases not matched to a gene: 7. The CDR3 DNA reads as TGTGCCAGCAGCTTCGGCGGGAGAAGTGACAATGAGCAGTTCTTC. It codes for CASSFGGRSDNEQFF.

This clone was seen just once. This rearrangement joins TRBV7-2 to TRBJ2-3; 7 positions agree with TRBD2. Germline values: CDR1 SGHTA, CDR2 FQGNSA. CDR3 length: 17 residues. Trimming cost V 1 base and J 0 bases; bases outside gene matches: 7. Written as DNA, the CDR3 is TGTGCCAGCAGCTTAGAAGCTAGCGGCATTAGCACAGATACGCAGTATTTT. It specifies CASSLEASGISTDTQYF.

The chain combines TRBV2 with TRBJ1-2, with D maybe TRBD1 (6 bases). With 4 bases removed from V and 6 bases from J, the gap between germline ends came to 12 bases. The CDR3 covers 13 residues. Per germline, CDR1 SNHLY and CDR2 FYNNEI. The CDR3 bases are TGTGCCAGCAGTGGTACCGGGACAAATGGCTACACCTTC. Encoded protein: CASSGTGTNGYTF.

The chain is built from TRBV7-2 and TRBJ2-3; tentative D call: TRBD2 (6 bases). Germline assignment: CDR1 SGHTA and CDR2 FQGNSA. The CDR3 totals 13 residues. The V and J ends lost 2 bases and 9 bases respectively, with 12 bases between them. The CDR3, as DNA: TGTGCCAGCAGCTTAAGCCCAGGAGGGACGCAGTATTTT. It specifies CASSLSPGGTQYF. Filled out from reference TRBV7-2 and TRBJ2-3, the complete variable domain reads GAGVSQSPSNKVTEKGKDVELRCDPISGHTALYWYRQSLGQGLEFLIYFQGNSAPDKSGLPSDRFSAERTGGSVSTLTIQRTQQEDSAVYLCASSLSPGGTQYFGPGTRLTVL.

The chain combines TRBV19 with TRBJ2-1; D ambiguous. V lost 10 bases to trimming and J lost 0 bases, with 10 bases between them. CDR3 length: 13 amino acids. In germline, CDR1 is LNHDA, CDR2 SQIVND (reference sequence). The CDR3 DNA reads as TGTGCCACCGAGCCTAGCTCCTACAATGAGCAGTTCTTC. Its translation is CATEPSSYNEQFF. Supplemented by reference TRBV19 and TRBJ2-1, the full variable domain reads DGGITQSPKYLFRKEGQNVTLSCEQNLNHDAMYWYRQDPGQGLRLIYYSQIVNDFQKGDIAEGYSVSREKKESFPLTVTSAQKNPTAFYLCATEPSSYNEQFFGPGTRLTVL.

This clone was seen only a few times. The chain uses TRBV9 and TRBJ1-3; the D is unclear. The CDR3 has 12 residues. CDR1 is SGDLS and CDR2 is YYNGEE in the germline V gene. V was shortened by 4 bases and J by 2 bases, with 4 bases between the two germline ends. CDR3 sequence: CASSLPGNTIYF. Written as DNA, the CDR3 is TGTGCCAGCAGCCTTCCTGGAAACACCATATATTTT.